The 17 T cell receptor beta chains in this list originate from one sample, sequenced in a study of OX40 agonist ivuxolimab in advanced cancers. Here immunoSEQ multiplex PCR was the method, and the copy in TCRdb shows in-frame clones only, minus some. The sample holds 50,000 or so clones; about 93% are singletons and the top ten take over 20%. Sequences were derived from CD4+ or CD8+ T cells sorted from blood, sampled in a trial of the OX40 agonist ivuxolimab. The source of these receptors is an adult with an advanced solid tumor such as melanoma, head and neck, liver or kidney cancer.

The chain employs TRBV7-6 and TRBJ2-6; 15 bases line up with TRBD2. The germline V gene has CDR1 SGHVS and CDR2 FNYEAQ. CDR3 length: 19 residues. The J segment lost 1 base and the V segment lost 2 bases, leaving 3 bases of the junction unmatched. Here the CDR3 reads CASSLRTSGRGSGANVLTF. In nucleotides, the CDR3 is TGTGCCAGCAGCTTACGGACTAGCGGGAGGGGATCTGGGGCCAACGTCCTGACTTTC.

The chain joins TRBV27 to TRBJ2-1; 11 bases are shared with TRBD2. Trimming took 6 bases from V and 3 from J; bases not matched to a gene: 4. The CDR3 is 15 amino acids. Per the germline V gene, CDR1 is MNHEY and CDR2 is SMNVEV (reference sequence). The CDR3: CASSPGLAGYNEQFF. The CDR3 DNA reads as TGTGCCAGCAGCCCCGGACTAGCGGGCTACAATGAGCAGTTCTTC.

The chain uses TRBV9 and TRBJ2-1; TRBD2 matches at 10 bases. V shed 2 bases and J 7 bases; nucleotides not matched to a gene: 9. CDR3 length: 16 residues. Germline lookup yields CDR1 SGDLS and CDR2 YYNGEE. The CDR3 protein is CASSVAGTSALNEQFF. The CDR3 DNA reads as TGTGCCAGCAGCGTCGCCGGGACTAGCGCCTTAAATGAGCAGTTCTTC. The full variable domain, with the rest looked up from reference TRBV9 and TRBJ2-1, is DSGVTQTPKHLITATGQRVTLRCSPRSGDLSVYWYQQSLDQGLQFLIQYYNGEERAKGNILERFSAQQFPDLHSELNLSSLELGDSALYFCASSVAGTSALNEQFFGPGTRLTVL.

CDR3 protein: CATSRPGQMNTEAFF. The DNA of the CDR3 is TGTGCCACCAGCAGACCTGGACAGATGAACACTGAAGCTTTCTTT. The gene calls are TRBV15 and TRBJ1-1, with D maybe TRBD1 (6 bases). The germline V and J ends were trimmed by 2 bases and 0 bases, with 10 bases remaining between them. Germline lookup yields CDR1 LNHNV and CDR2 YYDKDF (reference sequence). CDR3 length equals 15 residues.

V gene TRBV19 combines with J gene TRBJ2-1; 7 bases align to TRBD1. Germline V gene sequence: CDR1 LNHDA, CDR2 SQIVND (reference sequence). CDR3 length: 15 residues. Unmatched junction bases numbered 3, after V lost 2 bases and J lost 2 bases. For the CDR3, the DNA is TGTGCCAGTAGTATATCAGGGGGACCCTACAATGAGCAGTTCTTC. Translation gives CASSISGGPYNEQFF.

This chain links TRBV6-1 with TRBJ2-1; 7 bases fit TRBD2. The CDR3 has 13 residues. Unmatched junction bases numbered 8, after V lost 5 bases and J lost 10 bases. CDR1 and CDR2 from the germline V gene are MNHNS and SASEGT. This CDR3 reads CASSPTVAGEQFF. In nucleotides, the CDR3 is TGTGCCAGCAGTCCGACCGTAGCGGGCGAGCAGTTCTTC.

The rearrangement links TRBV2 to TRBJ2-3, with no clear D. Germline V gene lookup returns CDR1 SNHLY and CDR2 FYNNEI. The V end was cut by 8 bases, the J end by 1 base, with 13 bases between. The CDR3 runs to 14 residues. The CDR3 region has the DNA TGTGCCAGCTTTAATCCCTTGGGCACAGATACGCAGTATTTT. This sequence encodes CASFNPLGTDTQYF.

The CDR3 loop reads CASSWRGPHGANYGYTF. In nucleotides, the CDR3 is TGTGCCAGCAGTTGGAGGGGACCTCACGGTGCTAACTATGGCTACACCTTC. J is TRBJ1-2 and V is TRBV27; tentative D call: TRBD1 (5 bases). The CDR3 runs 17 residues. Trimming pared 4 bases from V and 0 bases from J, leaving 18 bases between. CDR1 and CDR2 from the germline V gene are MNHEY and SMNVEV (reference sequence).

This clone was picked up one time. The chain is built from TRBV13 and TRBJ2-4; 9 nucleotides line up with TRBD1. The germline V gene has CDR1 PRHDT and CDR2 FYEKMQ (reference sequence). V gave up 4 bases and J gave up 6 bases; unmatched junction bases: 4. CDR3 length: 14 amino acids. CDR3 DNA: TGTGCCAGCAGCTCTGGGACAGGGTTAAACATTCAGTACTTC. It specifies CASSSGTGLNIQYF.

The chain combines TRBV27 with TRBJ1-2; D gene ambiguous. CDR1 and CDR2 (germline): MNHEY, SMNVEV (reference sequence). This CDR3 spans 14 amino acids. Between the trimmed V and J ends, which lost 5 bases and 3 bases, there was a span of 13 bases. In DNA form, the CDR3 reads TGTGCCAGCAGTCCTTATGAGATGCACTATGGCTACACCTTC. It codes for CASSPYEMHYGYTF.

This chain connects TRBV27 to TRBJ2-7, with 7 bases fitting TRBD2. The V and J ends lost 6 bases and 0 bases, in that order; junction bases with no gene match: 8. CDR1 is MNHEY, CDR2 SMNVEV, per germline (reference sequence). The CDR3 sequence is 15 residues long. CDR3 nucleotide sequence: TGTGCCAGCAGCTCTAGCGGAGGCGGCTCCTACGAGCAGTACTTC. It encodes CASSSSGGGSYEQYF.

The chain employs TRBV30 and TRBJ2-3; D is unresolved. CDR1 is GTSNPN, CDR2 SVGIG, per germline (reference sequence). The CDR3 is 15 amino acids. V shed 3 bases and J shed 2 bases, with 15 bases lying between them. CDR3 loop: CAWSDRRVHTDTQYF. DNA for the CDR3: TGTGCCTGGAGCGACCGTCGAGTACACACAGATACGCAGTATTTT.

This clone was recorded only once. The J gene is TRBJ1-2, the V gene TRBV2, with D possibly being TRBD1 (5 bases). Germline V gene sequence: CDR1 SNHLY, CDR2 FYNNEI. The length of the CDR3 is 16 residues. The ends were cut back, 4 bases at V and 2 bases at J, with 17 bases in the middle. As DNA, the CDR3 is TGTGCCAGCAGTGCACTTAATCGGGGGGTCAACTATGGCTACACCTTC. Protein product: CASSALNRGVNYGYTF.

The chain carries TRBV28 and TRBJ1-1; 7 bases are a match to TRBD1. Germline lookup yields CDR1 MDHEN and CDR2 SYDVKM. The V gene end was trimmed by 10 bases and the J gene end by 4 bases; junction bases not matched to a gene: 6. This CDR3 spans 12 amino acids. The CDR3 sequence: CATVNRGTEAFF. CDR3 DNA sequence: TGTGCCACCGTTAACAGGGGCACTGAAGCTTTCTTT.

This clone was seen once. The V gene is TRBV7-6, the J gene TRBJ2-7; 8 nucleotides align to TRBD2. Germline-derived CDR1 and CDR2 are SGHVS and FNYEAQ. CDR3 length equals 18 residues. V was clipped by 4 bases and J by 4 bases; unmatched bases: 18. The CDR3 sequence: CASSSSLREGLDFYEQYF. The DNA of the CDR3 is TGTGCCAGCAGCTCGAGTCTTCGGGAGGGACTAGACTTTTACGAGCAGTACTTC.

The chain is built from TRBV9 and TRBJ2-1; D is ambiguous. Germline lookup yields CDR1 SGDLS and CDR2 YYNGEE. CDR3 length: 12 amino acids. V was cut by 4 bases and J by 5 bases, with 7 bases left in between. In nucleotides, the CDR3 is TGTGCCAGCAGCCCGGCGGACAATGAGCAGTTCTTC. It specifies CASSPADNEQFF.

This clone was found once. The V call is TRBV19, the J call TRBJ2-1; 10 nucleotides match TRBD2. Trimming removed 1 base from V and 0 bases from J; junction bases left unmatched: 6. In germline, CDR1 is LNHDA, CDR2 SQIVND (reference sequence). The CDR3 is made up of 18 amino acids. The CDR3 spells CASSIVPGTSVSYNEQFF. The CDR3 coding sequence is TGTGCCAGTAGTATAGTCCCCGGGACTAGCGTCTCCTACAATGAGCAGTTCTTC.